These 3 T cell receptor beta chains share one sample of origin, sequenced in a study of molecular identifiers for immune sequencing clone quantification. TCRdb analysed the PCR reads with MiXCR anew, one entry per CDR3 protein. The sample shows approximately 90,000 distinct CDR3 sequences, 20% to 30% of them seen only once. Sequences were obtained from naive CD8+ T cells from blood, with Jurkat cell RNA spiked in. The subset here: FACS-sorted CD8+CD4-CCR7+CD45RA+ naive T cells. The source is a human donor in good health. Some libraries in this study had Jurkat cell RNA spiked in.

This chain connects TRBV12-3 or TRBV12-4 to TRBJ2-5, with 8 bases aligning to TRBD1. The CDR3 covers 12 residues. Trimming cost V 6 bases and J 3 bases; bases outside gene matches: 0. The chain's CDR3 is CASRTGEETQYF. In DNA form, the CDR3 reads TGTGCCAGCAGGACAGGGGAAGAGACCCAGTACTTC.

This clonotype was detected only a few times. V and J are TRBV3-1 and TRBJ2-1; TRBD2 matches 9 bases. Unmatched junction bases numbered 12, after V lost 5 bases and J lost 10 bases. The germline V gene has CDR1 LGHDT and CDR2 YNNKEL (reference sequence). The CDR3 loop spans 15 amino acids. CDR3 amino acids: CASSESGTSINEQFF. The CDR3, as DNA: TGTGCCAGCAGCGAGTCCGGGACTAGCATCAACGAGCAGTTCTTC.

This sequence joins TRBV27 and TRBJ2-3; D possibly corresponds to TRBD2 (5 bases). V was cut by 4 bases and J by 4 bases, with 18 bases left in between. Germline CDR1 is MNHEY and CDR2 is SMNVEV (reference sequence). The CDR3 consists of 16 residues. The CDR3 DNA sequence: TGTGCCAGCAGTTCAATTTACAGAGCTAGCCCAGATACGCAGTATTTT. It codes for CASSSIYRASPDTQYF.